Below are 19 T cell receptor beta chains sequenced from a single sample in a study of CD8+ T cells in alopecia areata. As the sequencing template, cDNA was produced by extracting RNA and reverse transcribing it. The assay was immunoSEQ multiplex PCR, and TCRdb's table has in-frame clones only and misses some. The sample lists some 190,000 clones, roughly 60% seen once, with just over 1% in the top ten. Treatment reported: oral pan-JAK inhibitor, 5-10 mg twice daily. The sample in question was CD4+ T cells sorted from blood, obtained at week 24, from a patient treated with tofacitinib. The receptor set was obtained from a human donor with alopecia areata.

This clone was detected a few times. This chain joins TRBV5-4 and TRBJ2-6; D remains ambiguous. The CDR3 is made up of 18 amino acids. Trimming cost V 1 base and J 0 bases, with 14 bases left between them. Germline lookup yields CDR1 SGHNT and CDR2 YYREEE (reference sequence). Here the CDR3 reads CASSLLLTSNSGANVLTF. CDR3 bases: TGTGCCAGCAGCTTGTTGTTGACGTCTAACTCTGGGGCCAACGTCCTGACTTTC.

V and J are TRBV27 and TRBJ1-5; tentatively, D is TRBD1 (6 bases). The germline gives CDR1 MNHEY, CDR2 SMNVEV (reference sequence). The germline V and J ends were trimmed by 5 bases and 0 bases, with 14 bases remaining between them. The CDR3 contains 16 residues. The CDR3 loop reads CASSPMTGYSNQPQHF. The DNA for the CDR3 is TGTGCCAGCAGTCCTATGACAGGTTATAGCAATCAGCCCCAGCATTTT.

The chain uses TRBV29-1 and TRBJ2-1, with D tentatively TRBD1 (6 bases). The germline V gene encodes CDR1 SQVTM and CDR2 ANQGSEA. There are 17 residues in the CDR3. V was trimmed by 8 bases and J by 9 bases, leaving 32 bases between them. This CDR3 is CSHPGQGSLLPVGEQFF. DNA of the CDR3: TGCAGCCATCCGGGACAAGGGTCCCTGCTACCGGTTGGTGAGCAGTTCTTC.

The rearrangement uses TRBV30 and TRBJ1-1, with a possible D match to TRBD1 (6 bases). The CDR3 is 14 amino acids. Germline V gene data show CDR1 as GTSNPN and CDR2 as SVGIG (reference sequence). With 4 bases removed from V and 1 base from J, the gap between germline ends came to 13 bases. Here the CDR3 DNA reads TGTGCCTGGAAGTCCCCGGGGGCGAACACTGAAGCTTTCTTT. Translating gives CAWKSPGANTEAFF.

The chain uses TRBV25-1 and TRBJ2-7; the D gene is possibly TRBD2 (6 bases). CDR3 length equals 12 residues. Looked up from germline, CDR1 is MGHDK and CDR2 is SYGVNS. The V gene lost 10 bases and the J gene lost 2 bases, with 12 bases spanning the gap. CDR3 sequence reads: CATQGGPYEQYF. CDR3 in DNA: TGTGCCACCCAGGGAGGCCCCTACGAGCAGTACTTC.

The V call is TRBV2, the J call TRBJ1-1; D might be TRBD1 (6 bases). Trimming stripped 8 bases from V and 2 bases from J, with 15 bases between. The CDR3 is 14 amino acids. Germline loops: CDR1 SNHLY, CDR2 FYNNEI. The CDR3 region has the DNA TGTGCCAGCTTAACGGAGACAGGCAACACTGAAGCTTTCTTT. Its translation: CASLTETGNTEAFF.

The CDR3 loop reads CASRGGTGEQYF. CDR3 sequence (DNA): TGTGCCAGCAGAGGCGGGACAGGCGAGCAGTACTTC. The V gene is TRBV11-1, the J gene TRBJ2-7, with 8 bases identical to TRBD1. The ends lost 6 bases at V and 6 bases at J; junction bases unmatched: 4. This CDR3 is 12 amino acids long. Germline CDR1 reads SGHAT; CDR2 reads FQDESV (reference sequence).

This rearrangement joins TRBV30 to TRBJ1-1; possibly TRBD1 for D (6 bases). Trimming removed 0 bases from V and 0 bases from J, with 14 bases in between. The germline V gene has CDR1 GTSNPN and CDR2 SVGIG (reference sequence). The CDR3 loop spans 16 amino acids. CDR3 DNA sequence: TGTGCCTGGAGTGTACTGTCGGACAGCTTGAACACTGAAGCTTTCTTT. Protein: CAWSVLSDSLNTEAFF.

This rearrangement joins TRBV29-1 to TRBJ2-2; D gene uncertain. Trimming stripped 2 bases from V and 4 bases from J, with 8 bases between. This CDR3 comprises 13 residues. The germline V gene has CDR1 SQVTM and CDR2 ANQGSEA. CDR3 amino acids: CSVEPESTGELFF. The CDR3 nucleotides are TGCAGCGTTGAACCGGAGTCCACCGGGGAGCTGTTTTTT.

The chain couples TRBV7-3 to TRBJ2-2; D gene unclear. The CDR3 is 12 residues long. In germline, CDR1 is SGHTA, CDR2 FQGTGA. V lost 4 bases, J lost 6 bases, and 6 bases lay in between. CDR3 in DNA: TGTGCCAGCAGCTCAAACGCCGGGGAGCTGTTTTTT. Amino acids: CASSSNAGELFF.

The CDR3 protein is CASSFRQGIHGYTF. The CDR3 coding sequence is TGTGCCAGCAGTTTCCGACAGGGGATCCATGGCTACACCTTC. This chain links TRBV27 with TRBJ1-2; 8 bases are shared with TRBD1. Germline CDR1 reads MNHEY; CDR2 reads SMNVEV (reference sequence). V lost 3 bases and J lost 6; bases outside the gene matches: 6. The length of the CDR3 is 14 residues.

J is TRBJ1-2 and V is TRBV29-1; no definite D call. The length of the CDR3 is 13 residues. V lost 7 bases, J lost 7 bases, and 19 bases lay in between. CDR1 and CDR2 (germline): SQVTM, ANQGSEA. The CDR3 DNA sequence: TGCAGCGCCTCGGGAGGAGGGTTGGTTGGCTACACCTTC. Translation: CSASGGGLVGYTF.

This clone was detected only a few times. The chain has TRBV6-5 and TRBJ1-4, with D uncertain. V lost 2 bases and J lost 5, with 6 bases in between. CDR1 is MNHEY and CDR2 is SVGAGI in the germline V gene. The CDR3 is 13 amino acids. The CDR3 DNA is TGTGCCAGCAGTTACCAATCGAATGAAAAACTGTTTTTT. Translation gives CASSYQSNEKLFF.

The chain uses TRBV7-2 and TRBJ1-2; TRBD1 aligns across 8 bases. The CDR3 is made up of 15 amino acids. The V and J ends lost 2 bases and 8 bases, in that order; junction bases with no gene match: 10. Germline V gene sequence: CDR1 SGHTA, CDR2 FQGNSA. The CDR3 DNA reads as TGTGCCAGCAGCTTAAGGGACGAGACAGGGGAGGGCTACACCTTC. It yields the protein CASSLRDETGEGYTF. Supplemented by reference TRBV7-2 and TRBJ1-2, the full variable domain reads GAGVSQSPSNKVTEKGKDVELRCDPISGHTALYWYRQSLGQGLEFLIYFQGNSAPDKSGLPSDRFSAERTGGSVSTLTIQRTQQEDSAVYLCASSLRDETGEGYTFGSGTRLTVV.

This clone was seen a handful of times. The rearrangement links TRBV15 to TRBJ1-1; no firm D call. Between the trimmed V and J ends, which lost 3 bases and 11 bases, there was a span of 19 bases. Germline-derived CDR1 and CDR2 are LNHNV and YYDKDF (reference sequence). The CDR3 consists of 14 residues. The CDR3 is CATSSSDPRFGAFF. CDR3 nucleotide sequence: TGTGCCACCAGCAGTTCGGACCCCCGGTTTGGGGCTTTCTTT.

The rearrangement joins TRBV29-1 to TRBJ2-1; D possibly corresponds to TRBD1 (6 bases). The CDR3 has 17 amino acids. Trimming took 8 bases from V and 12 from J, leaving 35 bases between them. Looked up from germline, CDR1 is SQVTM and CDR2 is ANQGSEA. The CDR3 DNA reads as TGCAGCTACCGAAGGGGGTTAAGTTTAGCGTCCGGGACGGGGCAGTTCTTC. Protein product: CSYRRGLSLASGTGQFF.

The CDR3 sequence is CAISVDSYGYTF. CDR3 in DNA: TGTGCCATCAGTGTTGACAGCTATGGCTACACCTTC. The V and J genes are TRBV10-3 and TRBJ1-2, with D maybe TRBD1 (5 bases). V was pared by 4 bases and J by 4 bases, with 7 bases between. Germline V CDR1 and CDR2: ENHRY, SYGVKD. The CDR3 loop spans 12 amino acids.

The J gene is TRBJ2-1, the V gene TRBV5-4; TRBD2 is a possible D gene (6 bases). CDR1 is SGHNT, CDR2 YYREEE, per germline (reference sequence). This CDR3 has 16 amino acids. Trimming took 4 bases from V and 7 from J, leaving 21 bases between them. CDR3 DNA sequence: TGTGCCAGCAGCCCCGGAGGGGTTCCCAGAGGTAATGAGCAGTTCTTC. Its translation: CASSPGGVPRGNEQFF.

Notes on this clone: One junction end disagrees with the germline gene, perhaps due to a read error. The V call is TRBV30, the J call TRBJ2-5; tentative D call: TRBD2 (5 bases). Germline-derived CDR1 and CDR2 are GTSNPN and SVGIG (reference sequence). The CDR3 is 10 amino acids. In nucleotides, the CDR3 is TGTGCCTGGAGTAGGGAGAGCCAGTACTTC. This gives the protein CAWSRESQYF.